The TCR beta chain described here comes from a study of STAT5B mutations in CD4+ large granular lymphocyte leukemia. Germline V CDR1 and CDR2: MNHNS, SASEGT. The CDR3 loop spans 15 amino acids. Trimming stripped 5 bases from V and 9 bases from J, with 23 bases between. In the study's own analysis: A productive frequency of 2.59 x 10-5 was the lowest detectable. Libraries were prepared by immunoSEQ multiplex PCR; TCRdb keeps only in-frame clonotypes and omits some of them. V, J and clone size were drawn from that table, and D and trimming were deduced from the DNA. The sample comprises some 34,000 clones, more than 75% of which are singletons, and about 2% rests with the top ten.

The TCR originated in a human donor in good health. Sequencing used CD4+ T cells from blood buffy coats. The rearrangement joins TRBV6-1 to TRBJ2-7; possibly TRBD1 or TRBD2 for D (5 bases each). The CDR3 DNA reads as TGTGCCAGCAGTCAAGGGACCATAACGACTAAGGGGCAGTACTTC. Protein: CASSQGTITTKGQYF.